Presented here are 14 T cell receptor beta chains from one specimen sequenced in a study of cytomegalovirus exposure and HLA in healthy donors. 13 Jbeta primers and 60 Vbeta primers were used for the PCR. Only in-frame clones appear in the TCRdb table, and some are missing; sequencing was by immunoSEQ multiplex PCR. The repertoire holds around 130,000 clones, with around 65% as singletons. Sequencing input: PBMCs. The receptors were gathered from a man aged 18 to 30 in good health and CMV-seronegative.

This chain joins TRBV15 and TRBJ1-1; the match to TRBD1 covers 11 bases. Germline CDR1 LNHNV, CDR2 YYDKDF (reference sequence). The CDR3 has 18 amino acids. Trimming removed 0 bases from V and 4 bases from J; junction bases left unmatched: 10. The CDR3 protein is CATSRDRIGTGGITEAFF. Written as DNA, the CDR3 is TGTGCCACCAGCAGAGATCGAATCGGGACAGGGGGTATCACTGAAGCTTTCTTT.

J is TRBJ1-5 and V is TRBV10-2; D is possibly TRBD1 (5 bases). V lost 3 bases and J lost 5, with 11 bases in between. The CDR3 is made up of 14 amino acids. Germline V gene sequence: CDR1 WSHSY, CDR2 SAAADI. CDR3 in DNA: TGCGCCAGCAGTGAAGTACGGGGGGATCAGCCCCAGCATTTT. Its protein product is CASSEVRGDQPQHF.

The rearrangement joins TRBV7-3 to TRBJ2-3; 9 positions agree with TRBD1. The J segment lost 3 bases and the V segment lost 5 bases, leaving 6 bases of the junction unmatched. Germline loops: CDR1 SGHTA, CDR2 FQGTGA. The CDR3 totals 15 residues. The CDR3 is CASSMNRGRTDTQYF. The CDR3, as DNA: TGTGCCAGCAGCATGAACAGGGGGCGTACAGATACGCAGTATTTT.

This rearrangement joins TRBV28 to TRBJ1-3, with 9 bases aligning to TRBD1. CDR3 length equals 15 residues. The J segment lost 3 bases and the V segment lost 6 bases, leaving 6 bases of the junction unmatched. CDR1 is MDHEN and CDR2 is SYDVKM in the germline V gene. In nucleotides, the CDR3 is TGTGCCAGCAGCCTGACAGGGGGAAATGGAAACACCATATATTTT. Translating gives CASSLTGGNGNTIYF.

J is TRBJ1-5 and V is TRBV6-1; 9 positions agree with TRBD1. V dropped 5 bases and J dropped 5; count of bases not matched to a gene: 4. The CDR3 is 14 residues long. CDR1 and CDR2 (germline): MNHNS, SASEGT. The CDR3: CASSTGGSDQPQHF. The CDR3 region has the DNA TGTGCCAGCAGTACAGGGGGCTCAGATCAGCCCCAGCATTTT.

This chain links TRBV6-5 with TRBJ1-3, with 9 nucleotides matching TRBD1. The J call may not be correct, given that the DNA end is closer to TRBJ2-2. The CDR3 loop spans 14 amino acids. CDR1 MNHEY and CDR2 SVGAGI come from the germline V gene. The CDR3 here is CAIRPGTGSGELFF. In DNA form, the CDR3 reads TGTGCCATACGCCCCGGGACAGGGTCCGGGGAGCTGTTTTTT.

V usage is TRBV6-6 and J usage is TRBJ1-4; 8 bases are shared with TRBD1. V lost 4 bases to trimming and J lost 4 bases; unmatched junction nucleotides: 8. Germline CDR1 and CDR2: MNHNY and SVGAGI (reference sequence). CDR3 length: 16 amino acids. The CDR3 loop is CASSFQGQGNNEKLFF. The DNA of the CDR3 is TGTGCCAGCAGTTTCCAAGGACAGGGTAATAATGAAAAACTGTTTTTT.

In nucleotides, the CDR3 is TGTGCCAGTAGTACAGGGGGAAACGAGCAGTACTTC. Amino acid sequence: CASSTGGNEQYF. The chain employs TRBV19 and TRBJ2-7, with 7 positions matching TRBD1. The CDR3 runs 12 residues. Trimming at V came to 4 bases and at J to 5 bases, leaving 2 bases not matched to a gene. Looked up from germline, CDR1 is LNHDA and CDR2 is SQIVND (reference sequence).

The chain joins TRBV7-6 to TRBJ2-2; possible D gene TRBD2, 6 bases. CDR1 SGHVS and CDR2 FNYEAQ come from the germline V gene. The ends were cut back, 7 bases at V and 8 bases at J, with 11 bases in the middle. This CDR3 is built from 12 residues. CDR3 residues: CASTPRGGELFF. Written as DNA, the CDR3 is TGTGCCAGCACGCCACGGGGGGGGGAGCTGTTTTTT.

CDR3 DNA: TGCGCCAGCAGCTTGGGCGTAGGGAGCTCCTACGAGCAGTACTTC. Translated: CASSLGVGSSYEQYF. The V call is TRBV5-1, the J call TRBJ2-5; possibly TRBD2 for D (5 bases). The better agreement between TRBJ2-7 and the DNA end casts doubt on the J call. The CDR3 length is 15 residues. CDR1 SGHRS and CDR2 YFSETQ come from the germline V gene.

The chain has TRBV4-2 and TRBJ2-1; TRBD2 matches 11 bases. Germline V gene sequence: CDR1 LGHNA, CDR2 YNFKEQ. V gave up 0 bases and J gave up 8 bases; unmatched junction bases: 12. CDR3 length: 18 amino acids. CDR3 region: CASSQDGKLAGAPDEQFF. As DNA, the CDR3 is TGTGCCAGCAGCCAAGACGGGAAACTAGCGGGAGCACCTGATGAGCAGTTCTTC.

The chain employs TRBV30 and TRBJ1-5; 9 bases map to TRBD1. This CDR3 spans 15 amino acids. CDR1 is GTSNPN, CDR2 SVGIG, per germline (reference sequence). Trimming at V came to 0 bases and at J to 6 bases, leaving 6 bases not matched to a gene. CDR3 coding DNA: TGTGCCTGGAGTGTTTCAGGACAGGGGTTTCAGCCCCAGCATTTT. It encodes CAWSVSGQGFQPQHF.

The chain links TRBV29-1 to TRBJ2-1, with TRBD2 identical over 14 bases. The CDR3 loop spans 14 amino acids. Germline V gene lookup returns CDR1 SQVTM and CDR2 ANQGSEA. V trimming: 6 bases; J trimming: 10 bases; junction bases outside the gene matches: 8. The CDR3 coding sequence is TGCAGCGTCGTCGGGACTAGCGGGAGCCGGGAGCAGTTCTTC. Translation: CSVVGTSGSREQFF.

The V call is TRBV21-1, the J call TRBJ1-1. TRBV21-1 is termed a pseudogene. The CDR3 runs to 14 residues. The CDR3 sequence is CASSKVCGDTEAFF. CDR3 DNA sequence: TGTGCCAGCAGCAAAGTTTGCGGGGACACTGAAGCTTTCTTT.